This TCR beta chain was captured by sequencing in a study of beta chain features in type 1 diabetes. About the research overall: Roughly 98 million sorted cells were examined across all samples.

Looked up from germline, CDR1 is SQVTM and CDR2 is ANQGSEA. Trimming removed 6 bases at V and 4 bases at J, with 15 bases between. There are 13 residues in the CDR3. The isolated RNA, all of it, was reverse transcribed, so expressed TCRB transcripts were what got sequenced. Produced via immunoSEQ multiplex PCR; TCRdb's table is partial and in-frame only. Among roughly 50,000 clones listed, approximately 43% were seen once. Study-wide points: Significant though moderate, a shortening of TCRB CDR3s appeared in all four CD4+ subsets of Type 1 diabetes patients. With patients and controls alike, PCR might favor shorter templates to an equal degree.

As regards this clone: Its antigen is currently unknown.

Averaging roughly 120 mL, one heparinised blood draw was given by each donor. Staining for CD45RO/CCR7/CD25/CD127/CD95/CD27 allowed sorting of CD4+ naive, central memory, regulatory and stem cell-like memory cells. The sequenced sample was stem cell memory CD4+ T cells from blood. The genes are TRBV29-1 and TRBJ1-1; the D gene is possibly TRBD1 (5 bases). This sequence originates from a man aged 30-40 years with type 1 diabetes. CDR3 sequence: CSVSQGRGTEAFF. The CDR3 region has the DNA TGCAGCGTGTCTCAGGGTAGAGGCACTGAAGCTTTCTTT.